A selection of T cell receptor beta chains follows, all from one sample in a study of cytomegalovirus exposure and HLA in healthy donors. Generated by immunoSEQ multiplex PCR, the TCRdb table keeps only in-frame clones and is missing some. The sample contains roughly 180,000 clones, 75% to 85% of which appear only once. Sequenced input: PBMCs. The receptor set was obtained from a female donor in good health and CMV-seronegative. Both conserved end residues are part of each CDR3. D genes are given only for firm matches. Where a row states a size, it is once, few, many or the class of an expanded clone; other rows omit it.

>TRBV23-1|TRBJ1-4|TRBD1|NA
CASSPGTGGCFRNEKLFF
TGCGCCAGCAGTCCCGGGACAGGGGGCTGTTTTAGGAATGAAAAACTGTTTTTT
>TRBV28|TRBJ1-1|TRBD1|NA
CASSGQGRAEAFF
TGTGCCAGCAGCGGACAGGGCCGGGCTGAAGCTTTCTTT
>TRBV29-1|TRBJ1-2|TRBD1|NA
CSGLDRGDYGYTF
TGCAGCGGGTTGGACAGGGGTGACTATGGCTACACCTTC
>TRBV2|TRBJ2-7|NA|NA
CASSEGRAVEQYF
TGTGCCAGCAGTGAAGGCAGGGCGGTCGAGCAGTACTTC
>TRBV6-6|TRBJ1-1|NA|NA
CASSLTRLATEAFF
TGTGCCAGCAGTCTGACACGCCTGGCCACTGAAGCTTTCTTT
>TRBV28|TRBJ2-7|NA|NA
CASSSAGPASYEQYF
TGTGCCAGCAGTTCAGCGGGCCCGGCCTCCTACGAGCAGTACTTC
>TRBV7-3|TRBJ2-3|TRBD2|NA
CASSLSGGSGRNTQYF
TGTGCCAGCAGCTTATCTGGCGGGAGCGGTAGGAATACGCAGTATTTT
>TRBV28|TRBJ2-7|TRBD1|NA
CASRAGQGGSYEQYF
TGTGCCAGCAGGGCGGGACAGGGGGGCTCCTACGAGCAGTACTTC
>TRBV5-1|TRBJ2-3|NA|NA
CASSLGAGPDLDTQYF
TGCGCCAGCAGCTTGGGCGCGGGGCCCGACCTTGATACGCAGTATTTT
>TRBV11-2|TRBJ2-6|TRBD1|few
CASSSLKGQGSSGANVLTF
TGTGCCAGCAGCTCACTGAAGGGACAGGGCAGCTCTGGGGCCAACGTCCTGACTTTC
>TRBV2|TRBJ1-1|TRBD1|NA
CASSQTTGLGTEAFF
TGTGCCAGCAGTCAAACGACAGGGCTTGGCACTGAAGCTTTCTTT
>TRBV11-2|TRBJ2-1|NA|NA
CASSLDPVDEQFF
TGTGCCAGCAGCTTAGATCCGGTCGATGAGCAGTTCTTC
>TRBV11-1|TRBJ2-1|NA|NA
CASSYYGGNNEQFF
TGTGCCAGCTCCTATTACGGGGGTAACAATGAGCAGTTCTTC
>TRBV4-2|TRBJ2-7|TRBD2|few
CASSPWTSGKDEQYF
TGTGCCAGCAGCCCGTGGACTAGCGGGAAAGACGAGCAGTACTTC
>TRBV19|TRBJ2-5|NA|once
CASSYRDRETQYF
TGTGCCAGTAGTTACCGGGATAGAGAGACCCAGTACTTC
>TRBV9|TRBJ2-2|TRBD2|once
CASSEEPGLAVGELFF
TGTGCCAGCAGCGAGGAACCGGGACTAGCAGTCGGGGAGCTGTTTTTT
>TRBV7-6|TRBJ2-1|TRBD2|NA
CASSLAGGPHNEQFF
TGTGCCAGCAGCCTAGCGGGAGGTCCCCACAATGAGCAGTTCTTC
>TRBV4-3|TRBJ1-5|NA|NA
CASSQELRADNQPQHF
TGCGCCAGCAGCCAAGAACTCAGGGCAGACAATCAGCCCCAGCATTTT
>TRBV19|TRBJ2-1|TRBD1|NA
CASSVAGTGGNEQFF
TGTGCCAGTAGTGTCGCCGGGACAGGGGGCAATGAGCAGTTCTTC
>TRBV7-9|TRBJ2-7|TRBD1|NA
CASSSKPGQGSYEQYF
TGTGCCAGCAGCTCCAAACCGGGACAGGGGTCCTACGAGCAGTACTTC
>TRBV4-2|TRBJ1-4|NA|NA
CASSQDTGTPSEKLFF
TGTGCCAGCAGCCAAGATACCGGGACACCCTCTGAAAAACTGTTTTTT
>TRBV4-3|TRBJ1-2|NA|once
CASSQASYRNYGYTF
TGCGCCAGCAGCCAAGCTTCCTACAGGAACTATGGCTACACCTTC
>TRBV5-1|TRBJ1-3|TRBD1|once
CASGPGTGSGNTIYF
TGCGCCAGCGGGCCCGGGACAGGGTCAGGAAACACCATATATTTT
>TRBV5-1|TRBJ1-5|NA|NA
CASSLGGVGQPQHF
TGCGCCAGCAGCTTAGGGGGAGTGGGCCAGCCCCAGCATTTT
>TRBV7-9|TRBJ2-1|NA|NA
CASTFGPPGNEQFF
TGTGCCAGCACCTTCGGCCCCCCCGGGAATGAGCAGTTCTTC
>TRBV6-5|TRBJ1-2|NA|NA
CASSYSSGVILYGYTF
TGTGCCAGCAGTTACTCCTCAGGGGTGATACTCTATGGCTACACCTTC
>TRBV19|TRBJ2-5|TRBD1|few
CASSILTGGGETQYF
TGTGCCAGTAGTATTTTGACAGGGGGCGGAGAGACCCAGTACTTC
>TRBV5-4|TRBJ1-2|TRBD1|NA
CASSGGAGGANYGYTF
TGTGCCAGCAGCGGGGGAGCAGGGGGCGCTAACTATGGCTACACCTTC
>TRBV27|TRBJ1-5|NA|NA
CASSLRGNNQPQHF
TGTGCCAGCAGTTTACGAGGGAACAATCAGCCCCAGCATTTT
>TRBV4-3|TRBJ2-2|TRBD2|few
CASSPAGSGGGTGELFF
TGCGCCAGCAGCCCCGCAGGGAGCGGGGGGGGCACCGGGGAGCTGTTTTTT
>TRBV5-6|TRBJ2-5|NA|once
CASSLLGRETQYF
TGTGCCAGCAGCTTGTTGGGGAGGGAGACCCAGTACTTC
>TRBV6-5|TRBJ2-3|NA|NA
CASRRGQRTDTQYF
TGTGCCAGTAGGCGAGGACAGCGCACAGATACGCAGTATTTT
>TRBV6-5|TRBJ1-3|NA|NA
CASSLGLISGNTIYF
TGTGCCAGCAGTCTGGGACTGATCTCTGGAAACACCATATATTTT
>TRBV27|TRBJ1-2|NA|NA
CASTDYTGTNGYTF
TGTGCCAGCACAGACTATACCGGGACAAATGGCTACACCTTC
>TRBV4-1|TRBJ2-7|NA|NA
CASSQGGLATYEQYF
TGCGCCAGCAGCCAAGGCGGGCTAGCCACCTACGAGCAGTACTTC
>TRBV10-3|TRBJ1-4|NA|few
CAISTGGTNEKLFF
TGTGCCATCAGCACGGGGGGGACTAATGAAAAACTGTTTTTT
>TRBV14|TRBJ2-3|NA|NA
CASSPRRGGLADTQYF
TGTGCCAGCAGCCCGAGGAGGGGGGGCCTAGCAGATACGCAGTATTTT
>TRBV28|TRBJ2-7|TRBD2|NA
CASSLGGTTYEQYF
TGTGCCAGCAGTTTAGGGGGGACTACCTACGAGCAGTACTTC
>TRBV6-5|TRBJ1-1|NA|few
CASSYWQATDTEAFF
TGTGCCAGCAGTTACTGGCAGGCTACTGACACTGAAGCTTTCTTT
>TRBV18|TRBJ2-7|NA|NA
CASSPSRDNEQYF
TGTGCCAGCTCACCAAGCCGGGACAACGAGCAGTACTTC
>TRBV10-3|TRBJ2-7|TRBD1|NA
CAISGTGPHEQYF
TGTGCCATCAGCGGGACAGGCCCCCACGAGCAGTACTTC
>TRBV30|TRBJ2-7|TRBD1|NA
CALDRGFYEQYF
TGTGCCTTGGACAGGGGGTTCTACGAGCAGTACTTC
>TRBV7-3|TRBJ2-1|TRBD2|NA
CASSLEGLAGYNEQFF
TGTGCCAGCAGCTTAGAGGGACTAGCGGGCTACAATGAGCAGTTCTTC
>TRBV19|TRBJ1-2|NA|few
CASRSGGVDYGYTF
TGTGCCAGTAGGAGCGGGGGTGTGGACTATGGCTACACCTTC
>TRBV4-3|TRBJ1-2|NA|medium-sized
CASSLVQTEPWGYTF
TGCGCCAGCAGCCTAGTCCAGACGGAGCCCTGGGGCTACACCTTC
>TRBV4-2|TRBJ2-3|NA|NA
CASSQEPKSVNTQYF
TGTGCCAGCAGCCAAGAGCCGAAATCGGTGAATACGCAGTATTTT
>TRBV5-4|TRBJ2-7|NA|once
CASSSSYEQYF
TGTGCCAGCAGCTCCTCGTACGAGCAGTACTTC
>TRBV30|TRBJ2-3|TRBD2|NA
CAWSPRTSGGEDTQYF
TGTGCCTGGAGCCCCCGGACTAGCGGGGGGGAGGATACGCAGTATTTT
>TRBV9|TRBJ1-2|TRBD1|once
CASSVEAGGNYGYTF
TGTGCCAGCAGCGTAGAGGCAGGGGGCAACTATGGCTACACCTTC
>TRBV6-5|TRBJ1-1|NA|NA
CASSYGADTAKAFF
TGTGCCAGCAGTTACGGGGCCGACACCGCAAAAGCTTTCTTT